This TCR beta chain was found in a study of T cells in localized non-small cell lung cancer. Study-wide results and limits: Heterogeneity is still possible, as just one tumor region was sequenced. For the top 100 tumor clones, a median about 50 also appeared in adjacent lung. Elevated circulating T cell density in blood was associated with longer overall survival. Adjacent uninvolved lung tissue had the highest T cell clonality, exceeding tumor.

Sequenced by immunoSEQ multiplex PCR; TCRdb stores in-frame clones only, minus some. The sample lists 26,000 or so clones, about nine tenths occurring once. Of note for this clone: The antigen is unknown.

Looked up from germline, CDR1 is SQVTM and CDR2 is ANQGSEA. This CDR3 has 12 amino acids. V lost 7 bases, J lost 0 bases, and 8 bases lay in between. Sample: peripheral blood, taken before any cancer treatment. The V call is TRBV29-1, the J call TRBJ2-3; D gene unclear. This sequence originates from a female donor older than 55 with stage II squamous cell lung carcinoma. The CDR3 loop is CSGDTSTDTQYF. The DNA for the CDR3 is TGCAGCGGAGACACAAGCACAGATACGCAGTATTTT.